A single T cell receptor beta chain is shown here with its context. The target antigen is unknown. This sample was included in a study of T cell repertoires in cytomegalovirus infection. Study-level findings and limits: Adding up the frequency of public TCR beta families identified people who carried CMV plus the relevant HLA.

TCRdb processed the reads anew with MiXCR; each CDR3 protein has one entry. The data hold roughly 730,000 distinct CDR3 sequences, with about 33% observed a single time. Trimming removed 2 bases at V and 1 base at J, with 12 bases between. The CDR3 contains 15 residues. Per germline, CDR1 MNHEY and CDR2 SMNVEV (reference sequence). V gene TRBV27 combines with J gene TRBJ2-7; D remains unclear. The clonotype was recovered from a human donor in good health (CMV status not recorded). Some clones in this sample may be carry-over from other donors' samples. The sample here was cultured PBMCs, taken from culture after CMV antigen stimulation. This chain's CDR3 is CASSLRRIDSYEQYF. CDR3 nucleotide sequence: TGTGCCAGCAGTTTAAGACGAATAGATTCCTACGAGCAGTACTTC.